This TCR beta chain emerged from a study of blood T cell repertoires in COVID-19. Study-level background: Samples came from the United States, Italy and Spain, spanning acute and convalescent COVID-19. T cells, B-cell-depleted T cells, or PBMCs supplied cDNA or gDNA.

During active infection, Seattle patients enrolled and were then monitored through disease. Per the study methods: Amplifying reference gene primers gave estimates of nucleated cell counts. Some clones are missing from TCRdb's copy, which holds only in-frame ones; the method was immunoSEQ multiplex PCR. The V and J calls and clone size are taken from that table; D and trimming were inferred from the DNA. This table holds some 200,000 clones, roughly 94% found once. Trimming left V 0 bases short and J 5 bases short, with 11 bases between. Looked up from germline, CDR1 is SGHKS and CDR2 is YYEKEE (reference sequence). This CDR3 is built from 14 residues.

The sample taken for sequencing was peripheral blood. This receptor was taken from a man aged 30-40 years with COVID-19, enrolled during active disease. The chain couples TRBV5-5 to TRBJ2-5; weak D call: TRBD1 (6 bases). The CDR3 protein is CASSLGRGMETQYF. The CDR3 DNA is TGTGCCAGCAGCTTGGGCAGGGGTATGGAGACCCAGTACTTC.